The 3 T cell receptor beta chains in this list originate from one sample, sequenced in a study of regulatory T cells in long-lasting Graves disease. TCR beta libraries were built with iRepertoire HTBI primers and Arm-PCR of CDR3 regions. TCRdb used MiXCR to reprocess the multiplex PCR reads, holding one entry per CDR3 protein. The sample carries some 600,000 distinct CDR3 sequences, 15% to 20% recorded once. The time point here: newly diagnosed GD, antithyroid drugs for less than 3 months. Scientists built the TCR library using RNA that was extracted from PBMCs. These data were also reused for a study on T cells in Graves' hyperthyroidism and ophthalmopathy.

Specimen: peripheral blood mononuclear cells (PBMCs), collected at new diagnosis, from a patient treated with antithyroid drugs. These receptors were obtained from a man aged 18 to 35 with Graves disease.

In its sample, this clonotype was seen a few times. The V call is TRBV28, the J call TRBJ1-5; D may be TRBD1 (6 bases). Trimming stripped 8 bases from V and 1 base from J, with 15 bases between. CDR3 length equals 15 residues. Germline V gene sequence: CDR1 MDHEN, CDR2 SYDVKM. The CDR3 coding sequence is TGTGCCAGCGTAACGACAGGTAGAAGCAATCAGCCCCAGCATTTT. Amino acid sequence: CASVTTGRSNQPQHF.

This clonotype appeared a few times. V is TRBV10-1 and J is TRBJ1-2; unclear D gene. The CDR3 length is 13 residues. Germline CDR1 is WNHNN and CDR2 is SYGVQD (reference sequence). Between the trimmed V and J ends, which lost 2 bases and 8 bases, there was a span of 12 bases. The CDR3 DNA is TGCGCCAGCAGTGAGAACCTCCCGCGGGGCTACACCTTC. This translates into CASSENLPRGYTF.

The sample holds many counts of this clonotype. This chain uses TRBV3-1 with TRBJ2-7; no firm D call. Looked up from germline, CDR1 is LGHDT and CDR2 is YNNKEL (reference sequence). The CDR3 is made up of 13 amino acids. V was clipped by 1 base and J by 4 bases, with 8 bases between them. CDR3 region: CASSQVYQYEQYF. CDR3 bases: TGTGCCAGCAGCCAAGTTTATCAATACGAGCAGTACTTC.